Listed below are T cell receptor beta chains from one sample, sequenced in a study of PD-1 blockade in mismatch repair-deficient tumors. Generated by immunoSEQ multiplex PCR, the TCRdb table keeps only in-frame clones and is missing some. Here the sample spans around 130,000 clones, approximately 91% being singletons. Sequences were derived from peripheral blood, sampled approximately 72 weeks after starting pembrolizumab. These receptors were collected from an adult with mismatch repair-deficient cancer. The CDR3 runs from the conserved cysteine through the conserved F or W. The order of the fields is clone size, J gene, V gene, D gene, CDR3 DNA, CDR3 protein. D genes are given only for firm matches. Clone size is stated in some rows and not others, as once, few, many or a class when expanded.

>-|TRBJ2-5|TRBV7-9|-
TGTGCCAGCAGCCGAGAGATAGGGAGCCAGTACTTC
CASSREIGSQYF
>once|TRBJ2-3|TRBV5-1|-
TGCGCCAGCAGCTTGACAGCGACCAGCACAGATACGCAGTATTTT
CASSLTATSTDTQYF
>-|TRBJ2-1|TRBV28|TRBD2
TGTGCCAGCAGTTTACTAGCGGGAGGATTGATGGATGAGCAGTTCTTC
CASSLLAGGLMDEQFF
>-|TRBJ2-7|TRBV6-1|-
TGTGCCAGCACCCAACAGAACGAGCAGTACTTC
CASTQQNEQYF
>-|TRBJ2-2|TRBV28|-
TGTGCCAGCAGTTCGATACAGGGCCCCGGACCCACCGGGGAGCTGTTTTTT
CASSSIQGPGPTGELFF
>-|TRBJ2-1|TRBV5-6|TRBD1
TGTGCCAGCACCTGGCCGGGACAGGGGGCGCATAGCCACAATGAGCAGTTCTTC
CASTWPGQGAHSHNEQFF
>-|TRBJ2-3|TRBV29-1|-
TGCAGCGTTATAAGTTTCGGGGTAGCGGTAAGCACAGATACGCAGTATTTT
CSVISFGVAVSTDTQYF
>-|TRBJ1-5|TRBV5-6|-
TGTGCCAGCAGCCGGGGAGGGCCTAATCAGCCCCAGCATTTT
CASSRGGPNQPQHF
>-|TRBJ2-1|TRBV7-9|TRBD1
TGTGCCAGCAGCTTAATAACAGGGGCTATTCTCAATGAGCAGTTCTTC
CASSLITGAILNEQFF
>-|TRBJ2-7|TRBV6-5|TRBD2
TGTGCCAGCAGTTACTCAATGGGGGGGTTACAGGAGCAGTACTTC
CASSYSMGGLQEQYF
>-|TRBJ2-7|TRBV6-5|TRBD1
TGTGCCAGCAGTTACGGGACAGGGCTCTCCGAGCAGTACTTC
CASSYGTGLSEQYF
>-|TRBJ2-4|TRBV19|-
TGTGCCAGTAGTATTTCGGGATATACCAAAAACATTCAGTACTTC
CASSISGYTKNIQYF
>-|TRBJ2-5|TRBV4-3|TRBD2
TGCGCCAGCAGCCAAGAGAAGGCGGGAGGGGAGACCCAGTACTTC
CASSQEKAGGETQYF
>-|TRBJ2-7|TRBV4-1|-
TGCGCCAGCAGCCAAGGCAGCGGCACCTACGAGCAGTACTTC
CASSQGSGTYEQYF
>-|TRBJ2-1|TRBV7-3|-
TGTGCCAGCAGCTTATCCCTAAGCAATGAGCAGTTCTTC
CASSLSLSNEQFF
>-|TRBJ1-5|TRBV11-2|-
TGTGCCAGCAGTTCCCCGGGGATACTCCCTTATAGCAATCAGCCCCAGCATTTT
CASSSPGILPYSNQPQHF
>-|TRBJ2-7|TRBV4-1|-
TGCGCCAGCAGTCCCCAACCGGAATACGAGCAGTACTTC
CASSPQPEYEQYF
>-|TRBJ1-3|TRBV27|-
TGTGCCAGCAGTGGGGACCGTAACACCATATATTTT
CASSGDRNTIYF
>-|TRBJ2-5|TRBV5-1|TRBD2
TGCGCCAGCACCCTCTCCGGGACTAGCGGGATCTCCCAGTACTTC
CASTLSGTSGISQYF
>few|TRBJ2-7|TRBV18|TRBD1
TGTGCCAGCTCACGCGGAGACAGGGGGAGACGCTACGAGCAGTACTTC
CASSRGDRGRRYEQYF
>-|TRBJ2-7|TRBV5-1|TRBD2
TGTGCCAGCAGCTCGGACGGGAGGGCCGAGCAGTACTTC
CASSSDGRAEQYF
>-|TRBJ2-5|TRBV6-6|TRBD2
TGTGCCAGCGGACTAGCGGATCAAGAGACCCAGTACTTC
CASGLADQETQYF
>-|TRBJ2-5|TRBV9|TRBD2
TGTGCCAGCAGCGTATTGAGCGGGAGGCCACAAGAGACCCAGTACTTC
CASSVLSGRPQETQYF
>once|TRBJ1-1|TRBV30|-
TGTGCTTGGAGGGGGGGGTGGACTGAAGCTTTCTTT
CAWRGGWTEAFF
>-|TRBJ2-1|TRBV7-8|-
TGTGCCAGCAGCCCCGTTGACTATAACAATGAGCAGTTCTTC
CASSPVDYNNEQFF
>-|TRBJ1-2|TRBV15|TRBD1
TGTGCCACCAGCAGCTCTGCCGGGACAGGGGCTGGCTACACCTTC
CATSSSAGTGAGYTF
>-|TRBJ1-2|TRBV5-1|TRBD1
TGCGCCAGCAGCAGGGACAGGGTCTATGGCTACACCTTC
CASSRDRVYGYTF
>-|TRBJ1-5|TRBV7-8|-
TGTGCCAGCAGCTTAGTGGGGCAGCCCCAGCATTTT
CASSLVGQPQHF
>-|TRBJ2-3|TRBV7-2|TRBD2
TGTGCCAGCAGCCTATGGGGACTAGCGGGAGGAGCTGGCACAGATACGCAGTATTTT
CASSLWGLAGGAGTDTQYF
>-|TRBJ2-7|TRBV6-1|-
TGTGCCAGCAGTGAAGTGAGGGAGCAGTACTTC
CASSEVREQYF
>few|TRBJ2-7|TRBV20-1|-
TGCAGTGCTACCATGGACTACGAGCAGTACTTC
CSATMDYEQYF
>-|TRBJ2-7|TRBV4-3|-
TGCGCCAGCAGCCAAGAGGAGGGAGTCCCAGGGTACGAGCAGTACTTC
CASSQEEGVPGYEQYF
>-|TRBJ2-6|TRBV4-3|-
TGCGCCAGCAGCCAAGGACGTACCTCTGGGGCCAACGTCCTGACTTTC
CASSQGRTSGANVLTF
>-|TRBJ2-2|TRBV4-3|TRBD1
TGCGCCAGCAGTCAGATGGCGACAGGGGGAAACACCGGGGAGCTGTTTTTT
CASSQMATGGNTGELFF
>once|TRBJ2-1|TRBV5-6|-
TGTGCCAGCAGCTTGGCCCCCGGGGACTTTGGGCAGTTCTTC
CASSLAPGDFGQFF
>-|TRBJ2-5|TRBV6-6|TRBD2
TGTGCCAGCAGTACCGGCGGGAGGCCCCAAGAGACCCAGTACTTC
CASSTGGRPQETQYF
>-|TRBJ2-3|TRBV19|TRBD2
TGTGCCAGTAGTCGCCTAGCGGGAATGTACACAGATACGCAGTATTTT
CASSRLAGMYTDTQYF
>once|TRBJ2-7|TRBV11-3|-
TGTGCCAGCAGCTTTACTTCGGGGCAGTTACACGAGCAGTACTTC
CASSFTSGQLHEQYF
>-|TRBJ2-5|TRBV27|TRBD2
TGTGCCAGCAGTTCGCTAGCGGGAGGGCCTGGGGGAGAGACCCAGTACTTC
CASSSLAGGPGGETQYF
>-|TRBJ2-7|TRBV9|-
TGTGCCAGCAGCGGTCCAAAAATTTGGGGTGGGAACTCCTACGAGCAGTACTTC
CASSGPKIWGGNSYEQYF
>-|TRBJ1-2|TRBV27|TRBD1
TGTGCCAGCAGTCCCGGACAGGGTCACTATGGCTACACCTTC
CASSPGQGHYGYTF
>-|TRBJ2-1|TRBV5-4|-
TGTGCCAGCAGCCCGAGCCAGAACAATGAGCAGTTCTTC
CASSPSQNNEQFF